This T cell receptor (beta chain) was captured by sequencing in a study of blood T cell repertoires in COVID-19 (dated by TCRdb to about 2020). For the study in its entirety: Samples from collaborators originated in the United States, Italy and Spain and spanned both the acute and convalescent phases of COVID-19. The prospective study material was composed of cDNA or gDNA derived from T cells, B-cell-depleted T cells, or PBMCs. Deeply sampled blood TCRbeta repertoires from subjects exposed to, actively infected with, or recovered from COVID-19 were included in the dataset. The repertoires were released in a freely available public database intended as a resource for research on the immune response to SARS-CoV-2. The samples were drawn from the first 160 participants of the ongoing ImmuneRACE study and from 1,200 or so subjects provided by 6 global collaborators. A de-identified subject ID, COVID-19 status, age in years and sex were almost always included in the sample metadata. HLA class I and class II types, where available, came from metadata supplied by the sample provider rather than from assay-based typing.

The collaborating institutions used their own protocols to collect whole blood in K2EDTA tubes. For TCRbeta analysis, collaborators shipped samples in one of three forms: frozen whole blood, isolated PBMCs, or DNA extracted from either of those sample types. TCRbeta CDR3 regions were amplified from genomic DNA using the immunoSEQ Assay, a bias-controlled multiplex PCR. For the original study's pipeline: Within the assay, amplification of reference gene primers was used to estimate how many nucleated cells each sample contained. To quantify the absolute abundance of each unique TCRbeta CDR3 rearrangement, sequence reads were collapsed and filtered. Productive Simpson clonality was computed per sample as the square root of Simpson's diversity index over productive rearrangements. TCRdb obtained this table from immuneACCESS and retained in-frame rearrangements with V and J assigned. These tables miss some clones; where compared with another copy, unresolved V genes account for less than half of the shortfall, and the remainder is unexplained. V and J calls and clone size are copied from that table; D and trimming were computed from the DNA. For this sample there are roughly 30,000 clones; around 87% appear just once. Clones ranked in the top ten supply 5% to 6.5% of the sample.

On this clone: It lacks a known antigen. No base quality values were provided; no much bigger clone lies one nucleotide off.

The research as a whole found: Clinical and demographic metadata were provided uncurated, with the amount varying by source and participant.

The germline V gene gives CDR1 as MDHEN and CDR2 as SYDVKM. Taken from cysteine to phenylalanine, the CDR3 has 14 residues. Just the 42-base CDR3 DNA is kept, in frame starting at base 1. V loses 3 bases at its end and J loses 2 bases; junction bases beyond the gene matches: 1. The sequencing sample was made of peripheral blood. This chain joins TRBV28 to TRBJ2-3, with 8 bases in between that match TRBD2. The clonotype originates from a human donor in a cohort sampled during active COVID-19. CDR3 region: CASSFGGATDTQYF. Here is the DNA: TGTGCCAGCAGTTTCGGGGGGGCCACAGATACGCAGTATTTT.